This entry concerns a single TCR beta chain. This PCR relied on a set of 60 Vbeta primers and 13 Jbeta primers. Libraries were prepared by immunoSEQ multiplex PCR; TCRdb keeps only in-frame clonotypes and omits some of them. Seen here are 90,000 to 150,000 clones, about 81% observed once, and the top ten hold around 2%. This sample stems from a study of cytomegalovirus exposure and HLA in healthy donors. After removal of 5 bases from V and 5 bases from J, the junction contained 11 bases not matched to a gene. The CDR3 sequence is 15 residues long. Germline loops: CDR1 LNHDA, CDR2 SQIVND (reference sequence).

Sequencing was done on a sample of PBMCs. The sequence was obtained from a man aged 35-49 years in good health and CMV-seronegative. V is TRBV19 and J is TRBJ2-7; TRBD1 aligns across 8 bases. The CDR3 loop reads CASSPDRDRTNEQYF. Here the CDR3 DNA reads TGTGCCAGTAGTCCTGACCGGGACAGGACCAACGAGCAGTACTTC.